What follows describes a single T cell receptor (beta chain). The protocol was immunoSEQ multiplex PCR, while the TCRdb copy is restricted to in-frame clones and leaves out a portion. Counted here are some 130,000 clones, 85% occurring once; the ten biggest clones make up 6.5% to 8.5%. This specimen comes from a study of T cell responses to AZD1222 COVID-19 vaccine. Between the trimmed V and J ends, which lost 0 bases and 6 bases, there was a span of 10 bases. The CDR3 runs 15 residues. CDR1 is SGHRS and CDR2 is YFSETQ in the germline V gene. This sequence was found in an adult who received the MenACWY meningococcal vaccine as a control. This chain joins TRBV5-1 and TRBJ1-6; D is undetermined. The sample in question was peripheral blood, obtained 28 days after the second dose of the MenACWY control vaccine. The CDR3 nucleotides are TGCGCCAGCAGCTTGGATTGGACGAGTAATTCACCCCTCCACTTT. This encodes CASSLDWTSNSPLHF. Full variable domain (missing parts from reference TRBV5-1 and TRBJ1-6): KAGVTQTPRYLIKTRGQQVTLSCSPISGHRSVSWYQQTPGQGLQFLFEYFSETQRNKGNFPGRFSGRQFSNSRSEMNVSTLELGDSALYLCASSLDWTSNSPLHFGNGTRLTVT.